This record concerns one TCR beta chain sequence. Its specificity is not known. Being one base from a much bigger clone, this may be a read error. Lacking the conserved final phenylalanine or tryptophan, this CDR3 likely reflects a read error. The CDR3 consists of 12 residues. The J segment lost 8 bases and the V segment lost 6 bases, leaving 4 bases of the junction unmatched. Germline V gives CDR1 SEHNR, CDR2 FQNEAQ (reference sequence). The record originates from a study of human T cells and chemical hapten exposure. In the study overall: Variability of per-sample TCR yields stemmed mainly from small differences in pooled library volume. General study points: The study found that DPC sensitization did not change TCRs above 1 in 1000 frequency.

The sample's time point: patch test 1, 2 weeks after DPC sensitization. Regarding treatment: therapeutic diphenylcyclopropenone sensitization with weekly scalp DPC. Total RNA extraction was carried out from unfractionated whole blood. TCRdb re-called the RACE reads through MiXCR, storing one row per CDR3 protein. The sample lists 39,000 or so distinct CDR3 sequences, under 5% occurring once. This TCR derives from a man aged 45 to 65 with alopecia areata. Some clones in this sample may be carry-over from other donors' samples. The input for sequencing was whole blood, taken in connection with sensitization to the hapten diphenylcyclopropenone (DPC). The V call is TRBV7-9, the J call TRBJ1-2, with 9 bases matching TRBD1. The CDR3, as DNA: TGTGCCAGCAGTACAGGGGGCAAAGGCTACACCTCC. It translates to CASSTGGKGYTS.